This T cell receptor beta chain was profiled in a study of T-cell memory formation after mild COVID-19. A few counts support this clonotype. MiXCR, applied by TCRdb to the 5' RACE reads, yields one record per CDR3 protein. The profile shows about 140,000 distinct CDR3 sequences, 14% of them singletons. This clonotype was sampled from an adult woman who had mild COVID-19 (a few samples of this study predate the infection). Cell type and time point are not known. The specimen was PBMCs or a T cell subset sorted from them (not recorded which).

The CDR3 reads CASSSQGARDGYTF. CDR3 bases: TGTGCCAGCAGCTCACAGGGGGCGCGGGATGGCTACACCTTC. The gene calls are TRBV7-9 and TRBJ1-2; 9 bases agree with TRBD1. The CDR3 length is 14 residues. In germline, CDR1 is SEHNR, CDR2 FQNEAQ (reference sequence). Trimming at V came to 4 bases and at J to 6 bases, leaving 6 bases not matched to a gene. The full variable domain, completed using reference TRBV7-9 and TRBJ1-2, is DTGVSQNPRHKITKRGQNVTFRCDPISEHNRLYWYRQTLGQGPEFLTYFQNEAQLEKSRLLSDRFSAERPKGSFSTLEIQRTEQGDSAMYLCASSSQGARDGYTFGSGTRLTVV.